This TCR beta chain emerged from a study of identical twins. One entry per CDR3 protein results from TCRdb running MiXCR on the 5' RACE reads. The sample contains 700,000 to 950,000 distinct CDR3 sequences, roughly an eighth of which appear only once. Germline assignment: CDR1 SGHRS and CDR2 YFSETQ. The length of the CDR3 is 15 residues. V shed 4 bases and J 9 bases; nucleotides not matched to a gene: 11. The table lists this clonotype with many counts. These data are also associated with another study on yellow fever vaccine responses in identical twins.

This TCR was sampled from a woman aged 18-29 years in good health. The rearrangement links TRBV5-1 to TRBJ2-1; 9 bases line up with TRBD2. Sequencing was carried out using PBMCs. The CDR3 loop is CASSPGLAVGSEQFF. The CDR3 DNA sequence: TGCGCCAGCAGCCCGGGACTAGCTGTGGGGAGTGAGCAGTTCTTC.